This TCR beta chain was documented in a study of tissue T cells after allogeneic stem cell transplantation. General study findings and limits: Anatomically similar tissues had similar TCR repertoires within each patient. Shared clones across patients were few; motif clustering revealed tissue-specific shared signatures. Tissue-detected TCR repertoire was only partly captured by blood and spleen T cells.

CDR3 length equals 15 residues. Germline assignment: CDR1 LGHDT and CDR2 YNNKQL (reference sequence). V trimming: 5 bases; J trimming: 5 bases; junction bases outside the gene matches: 6. TCRdb's copy holds only in-frame clones and misses some; the assay was immunoSEQ multiplex PCR. The sample lists around 2,000 clones, 60% to 75% occurring once. In the case of this clone: What it binds is unknown. Germline and genes here are mouse. The read terminates 1 residue ahead of where the CDR3 ends, so the germline J gene completes it.

The chain carries TRBV4 and TRBJ2-1; 10 nucleotides align to TRBD1. Sequencing was done on a sample of gut tissue. This sequence originates from a female BALB/c mouse in good health. For this strain, the MHC haplotype corresponds to H2-d. The part of the CDR3 DNA that was read is TGTGCCAGCAGCAACCGGGACAGGGGTAATGCTGAGCAGTTC. Its protein product is CASSNRDRGNAEQF. The full CDR3 reads CASSNRDRGNAEQFF.